The TCR beta chain described here comes from a study of CD8+ T cells in alopecia areata. Findings and caveats of the study: Scalp clonality dropped significantly under tofacitinib, as did expanded CD8+ top-100 clones.

Turning to this clone: Its antigen is currently unknown.

Regarding treatment: oral pan-JAK inhibitor, 5-10 mg twice daily. Germline CDR1 and CDR2: SGHNT and YYREEE (reference sequence). V lost 0 bases to trimming and J lost 5 bases, with 11 bases between them. CDR3 length: 14 amino acids. cDNA serving as the sequencing template came from extracted, reverse transcribed RNA. Sequenced by immunoSEQ multiplex PCR; TCRdb stores in-frame clones only, minus some. The sample has some 130,000 clones, 50% to 55% seen once; the top ten hold roughly 0.5%. The TCR sequence derives from a human donor with alopecia areata. The V gene is TRBV5-4, the J gene TRBJ1-2; D is possibly TRBD1 (6 bases). Specimen: CD4+ T cells sorted from blood, collected at week 4, from a patient treated with tofacitinib. The CDR3 region has the DNA TGTGCCAGCAGCTTGGACAGGGCAAATTATGGCTACACCTTC. Translation: CASSLDRANYGYTF.